This is a list of T cell receptor beta chains from one sample in a study of tumor-infiltrating lymphocytes in primary liver carcinoma. TCRdb independently ran MiXCR on the multiplex PCR reads; one entry per CDR3 protein. The sample holds more than 30,000 distinct CDR3 sequences, around 78% seen once. Sequencing was done on a sample of liver tumor tissue from sampling region 5. These receptors all come from a middle-aged man with primary liver carcinoma and hepatitis B virus infection. The CDR3 runs from the conserved cysteine through the conserved F or W. D genes are given only for firm matches. Size is stated for part of the rows, as once, few or many counts, or as a class when the clone is expanded.

d_call: .; j_call: TRBJ2-6; v_call: TRBV29-1; clone_size: .; cdr3_nt: .; cdr3_aa: CSMRRWPSGTFGANVLTF
d_call: .; j_call: TRBJ2-7; v_call: TRBV19; clone_size: many; cdr3_nt: TGTGCCAGCAAAATGGATGGACCGACCTACGAGCAGTACTTC; cdr3_aa: CASKMDGPTYEQYF
d_call: .; j_call: TRBJ2-7; v_call: TRBV6-6; clone_size: .; cdr3_nt: TGTACCAGTGAGGGATCCACCTATGAGCAGTACTTC; cdr3_aa: CTSEGSTYEQYF
d_call: .; j_call: TRBJ1-6; v_call: TRBV28; clone_size: .; cdr3_nt: TGTGCCGGCAGTTTACTCGGGGGTGGGAATTCACCCCCCCACTTT; cdr3_aa: CAGSLLGGGNSPPHF
d_call: .; j_call: TRBJ2-1; v_call: TRBV7-9; clone_size: .; cdr3_nt: TGTGCCAGCAGCTTACTATATCAGGAGCCTAAAACAAAAGAGCAGTTCTTC; cdr3_aa: CASSLLYQEPKTKEQFF
d_call: .; j_call: TRBJ2-7; v_call: TRBV11-2; clone_size: .; cdr3_nt: TGTGCCTGCAATCGACCTAATGCACAGGGCGGTGAGCAGTACTTC; cdr3_aa: CACNRPNAQGGEQYF
d_call: TRBD2; j_call: TRBJ2-1; v_call: TRBV6-1; clone_size: .; cdr3_nt: TGTGCCAACAGAGGGACTAGCGGAACTTATAATGAGCAGTTCTTC; cdr3_aa: CANRGTSGTYNEQFF
d_call: .; j_call: TRBJ1-1; v_call: TRBV6-2/TRBV6-3; clone_size: .; cdr3_nt: TGTGCCAGCGGTTACCCGGAGTTGAACACTGAAGCTTTCTTT; cdr3_aa: CASGYPELNTEAFF
d_call: .; j_call: TRBJ1-4; v_call: TRBV11-2; clone_size: once; cdr3_nt: TGTGTCAGCAGTAATACTACAGGAGGAACAAATGAAAAACTGTTTTTT; cdr3_aa: CVSSNTTGGTNEKLFF
d_call: .; j_call: TRBJ2-7; v_call: TRBV30; clone_size: .; cdr3_nt: TGTGCCTGGAGTGAAGGAGCGAGGGTCAGGGCCTACGAGCAGTACTTC; cdr3_aa: CAWSEGARVRAYEQYF
d_call: TRBD2; j_call: TRBJ2-3; v_call: TRBV5-4; clone_size: .; cdr3_nt: TGTGCCAGCAGCGTTCTGAGACTAGCGGGAGGGATGAATAGCACAGATACGCAGTATTTT; cdr3_aa: CASSVLRLAGGMNSTDTQYF
d_call: .; j_call: TRBJ2-1; v_call: TRBV11-2; clone_size: .; cdr3_nt: TGTGCCAACAGCTTAGGCAAAGCGGTGTACAATGGGCAGTTCTTC; cdr3_aa: CANSLGKAVYNGQFF
d_call: .; j_call: TRBJ2-2; v_call: TRBV4-1; clone_size: .; cdr3_nt: TGCGCCAGCAGCCCAACACGGACAGTAAGCATCGGGGAGCTGTTTTTT; cdr3_aa: CASSPTRTVSIGELFF
d_call: TRBD1; j_call: TRBJ1-5; v_call: TRBV4-2; clone_size: .; cdr3_nt: TGTGCCAGCAGCCAAGAGGAGGGGTCGGGACAGCCTAGCAATCAGCCCCAGCATTTT; cdr3_aa: CASSQEEGSGQPSNQPQHF
d_call: .; j_call: TRBJ2-3; v_call: TRBV29-1; clone_size: .; cdr3_nt: TGTAGCGTTGAAAGCACAGATACGCAGTATTTT; cdr3_aa: CSVESTDTQYF
d_call: TRBD2; j_call: TRBJ2-1; v_call: TRBV11-2; clone_size: once; cdr3_nt: TGTGCCAGCAGTGTTCTAGCGGGGGGATACAAAGGGCAGTTCTTC; cdr3_aa: CASSVLAGGYKGQFF
d_call: .; j_call: TRBJ2-7; v_call: TRBV12-3/TRBV12-4; clone_size: once; cdr3_nt: TGTGCCAGCAGTTTATTCTCCTACGGGCAGTACTTC; cdr3_aa: CASSLFSYGQYF
d_call: TRBD2; j_call: TRBJ2-7; v_call: TRBV6-5; clone_size: few; cdr3_nt: TGTGCTAGCCTTACTAGCGGGACGGCCTACGAGCAGTACTTC; cdr3_aa: CASLTSGTAYEQYF
d_call: .; j_call: TRBJ2-7; v_call: TRBV7-8; clone_size: .; cdr3_nt: TGTGCCAGCAGCGCCCTCTGGAACCTCGCCCTCTACGAGCAGTACTTC; cdr3_aa: CASSALWNLALYEQYF
d_call: .; j_call: TRBJ2-3; v_call: TRBV11-2; clone_size: .; cdr3_nt: TGTACCAGCAGCACCGGGATTAGCGGCACAGATACGCGGTATTTT; cdr3_aa: CTSSTGISGTDTRYF
d_call: TRBD1; j_call: TRBJ1-5; v_call: TRBV6-2/TRBV6-3; clone_size: once; cdr3_nt: TGTGCCGGCAACCAAACCGGGACAGTTAGCAGTGAGCCCCAGCATTTT; cdr3_aa: CAGNQTGTVSSEPQHF
d_call: TRBD2; j_call: TRBJ2-1; v_call: TRBV29-1; clone_size: medium-sized; cdr3_nt: TGCAGCGTTGAAGAAGCGGGGGACAATGAGCAGTTCTTC; cdr3_aa: CSVEEAGDNEQFF
d_call: .; j_call: TRBJ1-5; v_call: TRBV4-2; clone_size: .; cdr3_nt: TGTGCCAGCAGCCAAGGGTTAAAGGCCCTGAGTCAGCCCCAGCATTTT; cdr3_aa: CASSQGLKALSQPQHF
d_call: TRBD1; j_call: TRBJ2-7; v_call: TRBV4-1; clone_size: .; cdr3_nt: TGCGCCAGCTGCCAGGCAGGACAGGCCTACGAGCAGTGCTTC; cdr3_aa: CASCQAGQAYEQCF
d_call: .; j_call: TRBJ1-6; v_call: TRBV7-8; clone_size: .; cdr3_nt: TGTGCCAGCAGCTTGTCCGAGAGGGTTTTGAATTCACCCCTCCACTTT; cdr3_aa: CASSLSERVLNSPLHF
d_call: .; j_call: TRBJ2-7; v_call: TRBV10-3; clone_size: .; cdr3_nt: TGTGCCATCAGTTATAATGGGCAGGGGATGAAGCAGTACTTC; cdr3_aa: CAISYNGQGMKQYF
d_call: .; j_call: TRBJ2-1; v_call: TRBV5-5; clone_size: .; cdr3_nt: TGTGCCAGCGGCTCGGGACCAGCCATCGGTTACTACAATGAGCAGTTCTTC; cdr3_aa: CASGSGPAIGYYNEQFF
d_call: TRBD2; j_call: TRBJ2-7; v_call: TRBV6-6; clone_size: many; cdr3_nt: TGTGCCAGCAGTCACGACCCGCTAGCGGGAGGATTCTCCTACGAGCAGTACTTC; cdr3_aa: CASSHDPLAGGFSYEQYF
d_call: TRBD2; j_call: TRBJ2-7; v_call: TRBV6-5; clone_size: .; cdr3_nt: TGTGCCAGCAGTTACTCGACTAGCGGGAACATGGGTTATGAGCAGTACTTC; cdr3_aa: CASSYSTSGNMGYEQYF
d_call: .; j_call: TRBJ2-5; v_call: TRBV6-1; clone_size: many; cdr3_nt: TGTGCCAGTCAGGGTTTTCCCAAAGAGACCCAGTACTTC; cdr3_aa: CASQGFPKETQYF
d_call: .; j_call: TRBJ2-7; v_call: TRBV29-1; clone_size: large; cdr3_nt: TGCAGCGTTACTAGCAGCTCCTACGAGCAGTACTTC; cdr3_aa: CSVTSSSYEQYF
d_call: .; j_call: TRBJ1-5; v_call: TRBV10-3; clone_size: .; cdr3_nt: TGTGCCATAAGTGAGTCATGGCAGGATCAGCCCCAGCTTTTT; cdr3_aa: CAISESWQDQPQLF
d_call: .; j_call: TRBJ2-5; v_call: TRBV18; clone_size: .; cdr3_nt: TGTGCCAGCTCCCAAGGCCTCCAAGAGACCCTGTACTTC; cdr3_aa: CASSQGLQETLYF
d_call: TRBD1; j_call: TRBJ1-2; v_call: TRBV4-1; clone_size: .; cdr3_nt: TGCGCTAGCAGCCAACGGGACAGGAACCATGGCTACACTTTC; cdr3_aa: CASSQRDRNHGYTF
d_call: .; j_call: TRBJ2-7; v_call: TRBV29-1; clone_size: .; cdr3_nt: TGCAGCGTTGGGGGGCAGGCCGGACCCTACGTGCAGTACTTC; cdr3_aa: CSVGGQAGPYVQYF
d_call: .; j_call: TRBJ1-4; v_call: TRBV6-5; clone_size: .; cdr3_nt: TGTGCCAGCAGTTACGCCTGGACAAGAGAAGAAAAACTGTTTTTT; cdr3_aa: CASSYAWTREEKLFF
d_call: TRBD2; j_call: TRBJ2-1; v_call: TRBV4-3; clone_size: .; cdr3_nt: TGCGCCAGCAGCCAAGGGGATGTTAGCGGGAGAATTGAGCAGTTCTTC; cdr3_aa: CASSQGDVSGRIEQFF
d_call: TRBD1; j_call: TRBJ2-1; v_call: TRBV4-1; clone_size: .; cdr3_nt: TGTGTCAGCAGCCTAGGACAGGGGGCGGTCGGTGGGCAGTTCTTC; cdr3_aa: CVSSLGQGAVGGQFF
d_call: .; j_call: TRBJ2-6; v_call: TRBV6-5; clone_size: .; cdr3_nt: TGTGCCAGCAGTCAAGACTCAGGGGCCAACGTCCTGGCTTTC; cdr3_aa: CASSQDSGANVLAF
d_call: .; j_call: TRBJ2-1; v_call: TRBV11-2; clone_size: .; cdr3_nt: TGTACTAGCAACTTATACCGGCTAGTTGGTGAGCAGTTCTTC; cdr3_aa: CTSNLYRLVGEQFF
d_call: .; j_call: TRBJ1-5; v_call: TRBV4-1; clone_size: .; cdr3_nt: TGCGCCAGTAGCCAAACGGGAAAGTCGTCTCGGCCCCAGCATTTT; cdr3_aa: CASSQTGKSSRPQHF
d_call: .; j_call: TRBJ2-5; v_call: TRBV29-1; clone_size: .; cdr3_nt: TGTAGCGGACACACCCAGGGGACGGAGACCCAGTACTTC; cdr3_aa: CSGHTQGTETQYF